Below are 23 T cell receptor beta chains sequenced from a single sample in a study of blood T cell repertoires in COVID-19. Repertoires were generated with immunoSEQ multiplex PCR, while TCRdb's copy carries only in-frame clones and drops some. The table includes 310,000 or so clones, roughly 89% detected once. Material for sequencing was peripheral blood. These receptors originate from a man between 25 and 39 years old with COVID-19, enrolled during active disease.

The V gene is TRBV15, the J gene TRBJ1-5, with a tentative D call TRBD1 (5 bases). Germline CDR1 LNHNV, CDR2 YYDKDF (reference sequence). The CDR3 is 11 amino acids. Trimming stripped 2 bases from V and 15 bases from J, with 11 bases between. CDR3 residues: CATSRQGTVHF. CDR3 DNA sequence: TGTGCCACCAGCAGACAGGGTACTGTGCATTTT. Supplemented by reference TRBV15 and TRBJ1-5, the full variable domain reads DAMVIQNPRYQVTQFGKPVTLSCSQTLNHNVMYWYQQKSSQAPKLLFHYYDKDFNNEADTPDNFQSRRPNTSFCFLDIRSPGLGDTAMYLCATSRQGTVHFGDGTRLSIL.

The chain joins TRBV5-1 to TRBJ1-4; possible D gene TRBD1, 6 bases. The CDR3 contains 16 residues. V was cut by 2 bases and J by 5 bases, with 16 bases left in between. Germline loops: CDR1 SGHRS, CDR2 YFSETQ. The CDR3 nucleotides are TGCGCCAGCAGCTTAAGTTACGGGACACCCAATGAAAAACTGTTTTTT. This codes for CASSLSYGTPNEKLFF.

The rearrangement uses TRBV11-1 and TRBJ2-5; possibly TRBD1 for D (6 bases). Trimming removed 3 bases at V and 3 bases at J, with 8 bases between. Looked up from germline, CDR1 is SGHAT and CDR2 is FQDESV (reference sequence). The CDR3 contains 13 residues. The CDR3 DNA follows: TGTGCCAGCAGCTTTTCAGGGGAAGAGACCCAGTACTTC. It is translated as CASSFSGEETQYF.

The genes are TRBV7-9 and TRBJ1-2; no reliable D call. This CDR3 has 15 amino acids. Germline-derived CDR1 and CDR2 are SEHNR and FQNEAQ (reference sequence). V lost 1 base to trimming and J lost 0 bases, with 9 bases between them. CDR3: CASSLGTTSNYGYTF. The DNA for the CDR3 is TGTGCCAGCAGCTTAGGGACTACTTCTAACTATGGCTACACCTTC.

This clone was seen only once. The chain is built from TRBV15 and TRBJ2-7; D gene unclear. Germline V gene data show CDR1 as LNHNV and CDR2 as YYDKDF (reference sequence). The CDR3 is made up of 13 amino acids. Between the trimmed V and J ends, which lost 1 base and 1 base, there was a span of 5 bases. The CDR3 DNA reads TGTGCCACCAGCAGAGGTCTGTCCTACGAGCAGTACTTC. Translated: CATSRGLSYEQYF.

This rearrangement joins TRBV25-1 to TRBJ2-1, with D possibly matching TRBD1 (6 bases). Looked up from germline, CDR1 is MGHDK and CDR2 is SYGVNS. V lost 8 bases and J lost 0, with 14 bases in between. The CDR3 runs to 15 residues. The CDR3 loop reads CASGSGTHSYNEQFF. CDR3 DNA: TGTGCCAGCGGTTCCGGGACACACTCCTACAATGAGCAGTTCTTC.

In DNA, the CDR3 is TGTGCCAGCAGCGGGACAGGGTTATCCTACAATGAGCAGTTCTTC. It codes for CASSGTGLSYNEQFF. The chain couples TRBV7-3 to TRBJ2-1; 9 positions agree with TRBD1. Unmatched junction bases numbered 3, after V lost 5 bases and J lost 1 base. Germline V gene data show CDR1 as SGHTA and CDR2 as FQGTGA. The CDR3 has 15 residues.

The V gene is TRBV6-6, the J gene TRBJ2-1; 12 bases are shared with TRBD2. This CDR3 is 15 amino acids long. The germline gives CDR1 MNHNY, CDR2 SVGAGI (reference sequence). V was pared by 4 bases and J by 8 bases, with 6 bases of the junction left unmatched. In DNA, the CDR3 is TGTGCCAGCAGTTTCCTAGCGGGGGGGCCCGATGAGCAGTTCTTC. It yields the protein CASSFLAGGPDEQFF.

The rearrangement uses TRBV5-1 and TRBJ1-4; a weak D match, TRBD1 (5 bases). CDR3 size: 18 residues. Germline assignment: CDR1 SGHRS and CDR2 YFSETQ. V lost 2 bases and J lost 0, with 17 bases in between. As DNA, the CDR3 is TGCGCCAGCAGCTTTGGCAGGGCCCCGGCCACAACTAATGAAAAACTGTTTTTT. This translates into CASSFGRAPATTNEKLFF. The full variable domain, rest sourced from reference TRBV5-1 and TRBJ1-4, is KAGVTQTPRYLIKTRGQQVTLSCSPISGHRSVSWYQQTPGQGLQFLFEYFSETQRNKGNFPGRFSGRQFSNSRSEMNVSTLELGDSALYLCASSFGRAPATTNEKLFFGSGTQLSVL.

This chain joins TRBV24-1 and TRBJ2-3; 8 bases are a match to TRBD2. Germline CDR1 and CDR2: KGHDR and SFDVKD. Trimming cost V 2 bases and J 4 bases; bases outside gene matches: 4. The CDR3 has 15 residues. CDR3 bases: TGTGCCACCAGTGATTCCGGGGGGGCCCCAGATACGCAGTATTTT. It translates to CATSDSGGAPDTQYF.

The V gene is TRBV29-1, the J gene TRBJ1-1; 9 bases agree with TRBD1. The CDR3 spans 14 residues. The V gene's germline CDR1 is SQVTM and CDR2 ANQGSEA. V dropped 3 bases and J dropped 2; count of bases not matched to a gene: 4. This CDR3 is CSVDRTGENTEAFF. CDR3 in DNA: TGCAGCGTTGACCGGACAGGGGAAAACACTGAAGCTTTCTTT.

This rearrangement joins TRBV2 to TRBJ1-6, with D tentatively TRBD1 (5 bases). The CDR3 runs to 17 residues. Trimming pared 4 bases from V and 5 bases from J, leaving 18 bases between. Germline values: CDR1 SNHLY, CDR2 FYNNEI. CDR3 in amino acids: CASSANPTVVNNSPLHF. The CDR3 DNA reads as TGTGCCAGCAGTGCCAATCCGACAGTAGTGAATAATTCACCCCTCCACTTT.

This clone has a single count. V gene TRBV19 combines with J gene TRBJ2-1; D is possibly TRBD2 (5 bases). Looked up from germline, CDR1 is LNHDA and CDR2 is SQIVND (reference sequence). This CDR3 has 17 amino acids. With 3 bases removed from V and 8 bases from J, the gap between germline ends came to 23 bases. CDR3 amino acids: CASSINGIAKGIDEQFF. As DNA, the CDR3 is TGTGCCAGTAGTATTAATGGAATAGCGAAAGGAATCGATGAGCAGTTCTTC.

This clone was found once. The chain has TRBV28 and TRBJ2-3; 7 bases are a match to TRBD1. Trimming at V came to 6 bases and at J to 2 bases, leaving 11 bases not matched to a gene. The V gene's germline CDR1 is MDHEN and CDR2 SYDVKM. The CDR3 loop spans 16 amino acids. Written as DNA, the CDR3 is TGTGCCAGCAGGTCACTCGGGACAGCTCACACAGATACGCAGTATTTT. Translating it yields CASRSLGTAHTDTQYF.

The V and J genes are TRBV11-3 and TRBJ2-5; 9 bases agree with TRBD1. CDR3 size: 15 residues. The trim removed 4 bases at V and 1 base at J, leaving 4 bases unmatched. Germline V CDR1 and CDR2: SGHNT, YENEEA. The CDR3 DNA follows: TGTGCCAGCAGCTCCGGACAGGGGCCCCAAGAGACCCAGTACTTC. It translates to CASSSGQGPQETQYF.

The rearrangement uses TRBV7-2 and TRBJ1-4; D gene ambiguous. The CDR3 totals 16 residues. Trimming removed 1 base at V and 11 bases at J, with 20 bases between. Germline CDR1 reads SGHTA; CDR2 reads FQGNSA. In nucleotides, the CDR3 is TGTGCCAGCAGCTTAGGATCGGGAACCGAGGCCGTTAAACTGTTTTTT. This codes for CASSLGSGTEAVKLFF.

The rearrangement joins TRBV5-6 to TRBJ1-1, with D uncertain. The V gene's germline CDR1 is SGHDT and CDR2 YYEEEE. V dropped 0 bases and J dropped 1 base, with 4 bases sitting between them. This CDR3 has 13 residues. The DNA for the CDR3 is TGTGCCAGCAGCTTGGGTCGGAACACTGAAGCTTTCTTT. Translating it yields CASSLGRNTEAFF.

The chain has TRBV9 and TRBJ2-7; 7 positions agree with TRBD2. CDR1 and CDR2 from the germline V gene are SGDLS and YYNGEE. The V segment lost 7 bases and the J segment 5 bases; nucleotides outside the gene matches: 3. The CDR3 runs 11 residues. The CDR3, as DNA: TGTGCCAGCGGTCGGGAGGACGAGCAGTACTTC. Its protein product is CASGREDEQYF.

The chain combines TRBV6-5 with TRBJ2-1; 8 nucleotides align to TRBD1. Trimming took 6 bases from V and 16 from J; bases not matched to a gene: 8. The CDR3 length is 11 residues. Germline CDR1 and CDR2: MNHEY and SVGAGI. CDR3 in amino acids: CASSQGAPGFF. The CDR3 coding sequence is TGTGCCAGCAGCCAGGGGGCGCCGGGATTCTTC.

This clone is judged large. The rearrangement uses TRBV19 and TRBJ2-7; 10 bases match TRBD2. Looked up from germline, CDR1 is LNHDA and CDR2 is SQIVND (reference sequence). This CDR3 is 14 amino acids long. V lost 3 bases to trimming and J lost 3 bases; unmatched junction nucleotides: 2. In nucleotides, the CDR3 is TGTGCCAGTAGTATGCTAGCGGGGGACTACGAGCAGTACTTC. This gives the protein CASSMLAGDYEQYF.

The chain uses TRBV9 and TRBJ2-3; 9 bases are a match to TRBD2. The CDR3 length is 17 residues. The junction had 7 bases not matched to a gene; V was cut back by 0 bases and J by 2 bases. Looked up from germline, CDR1 is SGDLS and CDR2 is YYNGEE. The CDR3 bases are TGTGCCAGCAGCGTAGTATTAGCGGGGGCCCACACAGATACGCAGTATTTT. This sequence encodes CASSVVLAGAHTDTQYF.

The CDR3 region is CASKRREGIGYGYTF. CDR3 bases: TGTGCCAGCAAGAGAAGGGAGGGGATAGGGTATGGCTACACCTTC. J is TRBJ1-2 and V is TRBV27; tentative D call: TRBD1 (5 bases). The CDR3 spans 15 residues. Germline V gene lookup returns CDR1 MNHEY and CDR2 SMNVEV (reference sequence). Trimming removed 7 bases at V and 5 bases at J, with 20 bases between.

The chain links TRBV9 to TRBJ2-1; TRBD2 agrees at 12 bases. V lost 3 bases and J lost 10; bases outside the gene matches: 8. Germline V gene data show CDR1 as SGDLS and CDR2 as YYNGEE. The CDR3 is 15 amino acids. Here the CDR3 DNA reads TGTGCCAGCAGCGCGAGACTAGCGGGAGATCAGGAGCAGTTCTTC. This codes for CASSARLAGDQEQFF.